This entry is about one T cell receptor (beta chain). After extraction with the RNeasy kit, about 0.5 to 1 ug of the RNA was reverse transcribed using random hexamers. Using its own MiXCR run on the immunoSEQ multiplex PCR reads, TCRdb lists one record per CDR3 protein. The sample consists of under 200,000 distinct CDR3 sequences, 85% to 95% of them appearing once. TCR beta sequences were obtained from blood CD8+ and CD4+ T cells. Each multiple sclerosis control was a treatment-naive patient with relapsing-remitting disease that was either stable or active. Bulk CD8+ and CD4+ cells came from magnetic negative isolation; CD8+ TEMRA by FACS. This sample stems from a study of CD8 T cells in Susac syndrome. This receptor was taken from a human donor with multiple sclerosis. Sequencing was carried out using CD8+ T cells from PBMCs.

CDR3 DNA sequence: TGTGCCAGCAGTTACAGGGTGAATGAGCAGTTCTTC. Translation gives CASSYRVNEQFF. V and J are TRBV12-3 or TRBV12-4 and TRBJ2-1, with a weak D call TRBD1 (6 bases). V was pared by 4 bases and J by 7 bases, with 8 bases between. There are 12 residues in the CDR3.